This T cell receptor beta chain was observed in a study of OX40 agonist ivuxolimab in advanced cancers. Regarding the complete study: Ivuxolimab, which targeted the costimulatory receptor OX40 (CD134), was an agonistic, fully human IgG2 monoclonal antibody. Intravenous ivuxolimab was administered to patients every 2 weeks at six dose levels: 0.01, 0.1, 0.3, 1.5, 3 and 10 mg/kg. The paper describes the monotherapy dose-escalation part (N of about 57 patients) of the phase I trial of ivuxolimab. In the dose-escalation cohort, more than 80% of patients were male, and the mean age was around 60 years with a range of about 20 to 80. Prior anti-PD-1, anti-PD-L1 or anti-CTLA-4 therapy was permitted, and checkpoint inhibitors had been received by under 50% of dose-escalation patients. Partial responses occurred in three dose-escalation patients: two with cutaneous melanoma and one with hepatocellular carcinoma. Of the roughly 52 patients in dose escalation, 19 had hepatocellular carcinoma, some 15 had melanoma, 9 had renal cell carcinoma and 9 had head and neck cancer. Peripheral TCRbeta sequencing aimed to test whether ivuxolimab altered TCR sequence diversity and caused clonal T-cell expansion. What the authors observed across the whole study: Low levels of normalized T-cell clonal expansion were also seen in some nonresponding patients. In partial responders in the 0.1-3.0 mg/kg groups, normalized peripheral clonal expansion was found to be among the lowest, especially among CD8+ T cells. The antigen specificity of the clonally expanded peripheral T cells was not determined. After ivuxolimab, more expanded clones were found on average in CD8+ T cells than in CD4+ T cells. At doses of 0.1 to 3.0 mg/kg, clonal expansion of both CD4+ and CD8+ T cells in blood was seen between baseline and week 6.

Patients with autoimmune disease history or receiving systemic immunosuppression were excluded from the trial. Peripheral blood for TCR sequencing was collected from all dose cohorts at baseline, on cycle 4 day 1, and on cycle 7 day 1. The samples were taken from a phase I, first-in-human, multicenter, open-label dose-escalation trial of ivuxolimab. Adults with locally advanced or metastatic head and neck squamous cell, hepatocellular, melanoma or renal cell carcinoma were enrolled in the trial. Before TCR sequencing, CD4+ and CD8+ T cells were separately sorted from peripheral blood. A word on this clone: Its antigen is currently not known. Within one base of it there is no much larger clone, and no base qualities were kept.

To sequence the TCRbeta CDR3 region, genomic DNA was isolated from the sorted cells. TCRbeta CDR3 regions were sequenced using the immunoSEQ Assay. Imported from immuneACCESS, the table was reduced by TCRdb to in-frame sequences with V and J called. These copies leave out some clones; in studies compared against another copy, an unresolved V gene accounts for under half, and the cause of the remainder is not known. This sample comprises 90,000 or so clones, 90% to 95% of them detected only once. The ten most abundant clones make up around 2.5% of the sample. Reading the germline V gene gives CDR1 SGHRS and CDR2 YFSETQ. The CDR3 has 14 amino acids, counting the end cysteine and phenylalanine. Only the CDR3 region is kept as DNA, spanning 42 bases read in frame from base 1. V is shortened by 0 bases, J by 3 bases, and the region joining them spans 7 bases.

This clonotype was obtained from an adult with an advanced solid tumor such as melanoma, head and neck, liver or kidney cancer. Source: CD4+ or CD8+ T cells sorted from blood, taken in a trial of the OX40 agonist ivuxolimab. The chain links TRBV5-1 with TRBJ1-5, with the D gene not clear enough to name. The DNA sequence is TGCGCCAGCAGCTTGGGCGACCCCAATCAGCCCCAGCATTTT. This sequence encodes CASSLGDPNQPQHF.